A single sample is the source of the 9 T cell receptor beta chains below, sequenced in a study of cytomegalovirus exposure and HLA in healthy donors. PCR employed 60 Vbeta and 13 Jbeta primers. Sequencing used immunoSEQ multiplex PCR; TCRdb keeps in-frame clones, though not all of them. The sample lists under 200,000 clones, around three quarters occurring once. The source material was PBMCs. These receptors came from a man between 35 and 55 years old in good health and CMV-seronegative.

V and J are TRBV9 and TRBJ2-7, with D possibly being TRBD1 (5 bases). The CDR3 totals 11 residues. Per the germline V gene, CDR1 is SGDLS and CDR2 is YYNGEE. Trimming took off 4 bases at V and 7 bases at J, with 9 bases between the two ends. This CDR3 reads CASSSNREQYF. The CDR3 bases are TGTGCCAGCAGCAGTAACAGGGAGCAGTACTTC. The whole variable domain, remainder taken from reference TRBV9 and TRBJ2-7, is DSGVTQTPKHLITATGQRVTLRCSPRSGDLSVYWYQQSLDQGLQFLIQYYNGEERAKGNILERFSAQQFPDLHSELNLSSLELGDSALYFCASSSNREQYFGPGTRLTVT.

The gene calls are TRBV6-5 and TRBJ1-2, with a weak D call TRBD1 (5 bases). This CDR3 is 13 amino acids long. V lost 6 bases, J lost 1 base, and 9 bases lay in between. In germline, CDR1 is MNHEY, CDR2 SVGAGI. The CDR3 here is CASRFGGNYGYTF. The CDR3 region has the DNA TGTGCCAGCAGATTCGGGGGTAACTATGGCTACACCTTC.

A single count supports this clone. This rearrangement joins TRBV6-1 to TRBJ2-3, with TRBD2 identical over 9 bases. This CDR3 region has 17 residues. V was clipped by 4 bases and J by 6 bases; unmatched bases: 14. Germline CDR1 is MNHNS and CDR2 is SASEGT. CDR3 nucleotide sequence: TGTGCCAGCAGTGGCGGGGGGAGCGGGGGGAATTGGGATACGCAGTATTTT. Amino acid sequence: CASSGGGSGGNWDTQYF.

The chain links TRBV29-1 to TRBJ2-7, with D maybe TRBD2 (7 bases). V was shortened by 6 bases and J by 3 bases, with 18 bases between the two germline ends. CDR3 length: 14 residues. From germline, CDR1 is SQVTM and CDR2 ANQGSEA. The CDR3 DNA follows: TGCAGCGTCCAAAGTAGGGGGGGCCTCTACGAGCAGTACTTC. Its translation is CSVQSRGGLYEQYF.

The V and J genes are TRBV6-5 and TRBJ2-3, with 9 bases matching TRBD2. With V trimmed by 8 bases and J by 2 bases, 8 bases remained unmatched. The CDR3 has 15 amino acids. The V gene's germline CDR1 is MNHEY and CDR2 SVGAGI. The DNA for the CDR3 is TGTGCCAGCGGTAATAGCGGGAGATACACAGATACGCAGTATTTT. Protein product: CASGNSGRYTDTQYF.

This chain links TRBV5-4 with TRBJ1-2; D remains unclear. The length of the CDR3 is 15 residues. V dropped 0 bases and J dropped 6 bases, with 15 bases sitting between them. CDR1 is SGHNT and CDR2 is YYREEE in the germline V gene (reference sequence). The CDR3 nucleotides are TGTGCCAGCAGCTTGGCCGGGCACGGAGGGAATGGCTACACCTTC. This codes for CASSLAGHGGNGYTF.

This chain connects TRBV10-3 to TRBJ2-7, with D maybe TRBD1 (5 bases). This CDR3 has 13 amino acids. Trimming left V 4 bases short and J 4 bases short, with 11 bases between. Germline assignment: CDR1 ENHRY and CDR2 SYGVKD. This CDR3 is CAISGQGRYEQYF. CDR3 DNA sequence: TGTGCCATCAGTGGTCAGGGTCGGTACGAGCAGTACTTC.

Note on this clone: The junction differs from germline at one of its ends, possibly a read error. The rearrangement links TRBV7-9 to TRBJ2-2; 7 nucleotides line up with TRBD1. CDR1 SEHNR and CDR2 FQNEAQ come from the germline V gene (reference sequence). The CDR3 loop spans 16 amino acids. CDR3 sequence reads: CSSSRRQGGGTGELFF. The CDR3 DNA sequence: TGTTCCAGCAGCCGCAGACAGGGCGGTGGCACCGGGGAGCTGTTTTTT.

V is TRBV6-1 and J is TRBJ1-1; D is possibly TRBD1 (6 bases). The germline gives CDR1 MNHNS, CDR2 SASEGT. The V end lost 6 bases, the J end lost 2 bases, and 10 bases lay between the germline ends. This CDR3 comprises 13 residues. The CDR3 spells CASRSQGNTEAFF. CDR3 sequence (DNA): TGTGCCAGCAGGTCACAGGGTAACACTGAAGCTTTCTTT.